A selection of T cell receptor beta chains follows, all from one sample in a study of T cells in Graves' hyperthyroidism and ophthalmopathy. MiXCR was run by TCRdb on the multiplex PCR reads, yielding one entry per CDR3 protein. The data contain approximately 870,000 distinct CDR3 sequences, about 38% of them singletons. Material: blood. The source is a man aged 18 to 30 with Graves' hyperthyroidism. Each CDR3 is given with its conserved first and last residue. The D gene is left open where the match is weak. The size of a clone is reported for some rows only, either as once, few or many, or as a class for expanded clones.

abundance,j_gene,v_gene,d_gene,CDR3nt,CDR3aa
many,TRBJ1-1,TRBV9,.,TGTGCCAGCAGCGTAGGGCAGGGGAGTACTGAAGCTTTCTTT,CASSVGQGSTEAFF
.,TRBJ1-5,TRBV15,.,TGTGCCACCAGCAGAGATAGGGGGGCCGGTGAGACCCAGCATTTT,CATSRDRGAGETQHF
.,TRBJ2-3,TRBV9,.,TGTGCCAGCAGCGTAGAACAAGATACGCAGTATTTT,CASSVEQDTQYF
once,TRBJ1-1,TRBV19,.,TGTGCTAGTAGGTCCAGCAACACTGAAGCTTTCTTT,CASRSSNTEAFF
many,TRBJ1-4,TRBV29-1,.,TGCAGCGTTCGGGACCCTAATGAAAAACTGTTTTTT,CSVRDPNEKLFF
many,TRBJ1-1,TRBV7-9,.,TGTGCCAGCAGCACTTCGGGAAGGAGGAACACTGAAGCTTTCTTT,CASSTSGRRNTEAFF
many,TRBJ1-4,TRBV29-1,TRBD1,TGCAGCGTTGGGCGCAGGGGGGACGAAAAACTGTTTTTT,CSVGRRGDEKLFF
many,TRBJ2-2,TRBV2,.,TGTGCCAGCAGTGTAGGCAGCTCGAACACCGGGGAGCTGTTTTTT,CASSVGSSNTGELFF
many,TRBJ2-7,TRBV29-1,.,TGCAGCGTTGGAGGGACGGCCTCCTACGAGCAGTACTTC,CSVGGTASYEQYF
.,TRBJ2-5,TRBV9,TRBD1,TGTGCCAGCAGCGACCCGGACGGCCAGGGGGCCCAGTACTTC,CASSDPDGQGAQYF
.,TRBJ2-7,TRBV20-1,TRBD2,TGCAGTGCTAGGCTTCTAGCGGGAGGGTCCTACGAGCAGTACTTC,CSARLLAGGSYEQYF
once,TRBJ1-1,TRBV6-5,.,TGTGCCAGCAGTTGGGTCGGGACGCTTAACACTGAAGCTTTCTTT,CASSWVGTLNTEAFF
.,TRBJ2-2,TRBV2,TRBD1,TGTGCCACCCGTCCAGGGGGCCTAAACACCGGGGAGCTGTTTTTT,CATRPGGLNTGELFF
.,TRBJ1-5,TRBV10-3,.,TGTGCCATCAGTGATATCGGGAGGGCCTTCGAGACCCAGCATTTT,CAISDIGRAFETQHF
many,TRBJ1-3,TRBV25-1,.,TGTGCCAGCAGTGACCGACAAAACACCATATATTTT,CASSDRQNTIYF
many,TRBJ1-6,TRBV7-9,TRBD1,TGTGCCAGCAGCCCCCGACAGGGAGATAATTCACCCCTCCACTTT,CASSPRQGDNSPLHF
few,TRBJ2-5,TRBV6-1,.,TGTGCCAGCAGCCACCCCGACAGGTTCACAGAGACCCAGTACTTC,CASSHPDRFTETQYF
few,TRBJ2-5,TRBV6-5,TRBD2,TGTGCCAGCAACCCGGGACTAGGTTTTCGCCAGTACTTC,CASNPGLGFRQYF